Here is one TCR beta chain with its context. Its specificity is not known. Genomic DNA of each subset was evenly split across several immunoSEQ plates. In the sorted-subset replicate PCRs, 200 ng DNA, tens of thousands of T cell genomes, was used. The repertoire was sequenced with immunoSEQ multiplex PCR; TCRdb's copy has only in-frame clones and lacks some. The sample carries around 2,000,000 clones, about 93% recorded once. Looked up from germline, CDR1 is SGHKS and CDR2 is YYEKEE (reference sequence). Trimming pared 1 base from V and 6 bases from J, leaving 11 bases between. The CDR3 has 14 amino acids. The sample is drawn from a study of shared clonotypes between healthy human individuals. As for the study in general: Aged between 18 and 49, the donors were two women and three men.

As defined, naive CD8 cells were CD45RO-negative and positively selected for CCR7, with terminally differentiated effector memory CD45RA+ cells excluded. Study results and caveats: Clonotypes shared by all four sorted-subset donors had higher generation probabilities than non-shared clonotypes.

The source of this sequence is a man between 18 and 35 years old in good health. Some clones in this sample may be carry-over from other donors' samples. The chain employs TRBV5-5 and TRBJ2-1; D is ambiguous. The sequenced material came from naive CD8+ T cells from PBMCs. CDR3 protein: CASSLFNSPNEQFF. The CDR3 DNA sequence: TGTGCCAGCAGCTTGTTTAATAGTCCCAATGAGCAGTTCTTC.